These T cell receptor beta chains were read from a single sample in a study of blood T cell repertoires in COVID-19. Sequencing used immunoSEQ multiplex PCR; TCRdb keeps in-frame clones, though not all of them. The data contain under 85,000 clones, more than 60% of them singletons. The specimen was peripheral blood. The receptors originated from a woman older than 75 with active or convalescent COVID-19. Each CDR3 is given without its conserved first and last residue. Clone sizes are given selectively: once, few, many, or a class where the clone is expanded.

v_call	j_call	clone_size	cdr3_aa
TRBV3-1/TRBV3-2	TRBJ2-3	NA	ASSQPIGEDTQY
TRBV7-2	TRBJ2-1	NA	ASSLRTSDIF
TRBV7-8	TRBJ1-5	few	ASSLAVTGNQPQH
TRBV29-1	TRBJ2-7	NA	SVGRSYEQY
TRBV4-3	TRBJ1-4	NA	ASSRERNEKLF
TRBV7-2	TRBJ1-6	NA	ASRPDGESYNSPLH
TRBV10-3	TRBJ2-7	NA	ASGGLAAYEQY
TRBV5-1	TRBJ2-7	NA	ASSLSGTVGGQY
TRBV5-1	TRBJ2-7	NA	ASSQAGTSSYEQY
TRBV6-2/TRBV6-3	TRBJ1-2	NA	ASSRQGNYGYT
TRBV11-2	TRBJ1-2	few	ASSPQVGPNYGYT
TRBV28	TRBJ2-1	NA	ASSFGRGYNEQF
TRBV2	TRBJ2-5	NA	ASSEGGLGLTQY
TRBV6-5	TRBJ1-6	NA	ASRDRISYNSPLH
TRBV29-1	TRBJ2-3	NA	STRPGQGDYTQY
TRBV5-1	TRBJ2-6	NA	ASSLSGANVLT
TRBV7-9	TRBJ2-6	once	ASSSRDRGRIGANVLT
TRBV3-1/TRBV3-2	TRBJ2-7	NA	ASSLLSQGAADEQY
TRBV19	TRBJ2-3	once	ASSLEGTDTQY
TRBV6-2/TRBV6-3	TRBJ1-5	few	ASSYMGQGASRQPQH
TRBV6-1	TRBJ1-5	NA	ASSDVGPQH
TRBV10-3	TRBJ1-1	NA	AISESGGQGVRTEAF
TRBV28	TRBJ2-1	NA	ASRTQDRGEQF
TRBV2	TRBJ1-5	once	ASSGQASNQPQH
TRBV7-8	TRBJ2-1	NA	ASSRGGGGGYNEQF
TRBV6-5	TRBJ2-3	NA	ASSTGSLTDTQY
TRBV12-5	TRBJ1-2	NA	ASGLEMRTGGAYGYT
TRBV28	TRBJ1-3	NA	ASSWDREDRNTIY
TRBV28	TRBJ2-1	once	ASRSGLAGGSYNEQF
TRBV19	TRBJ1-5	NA	ASSLRDHSNQPQH
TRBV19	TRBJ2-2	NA	ASRSRTGELF
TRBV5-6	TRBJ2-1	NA	ASSHGGDYSYNEQF
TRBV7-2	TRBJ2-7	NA	ASSLYYEQY
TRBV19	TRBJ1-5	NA	ASSIPGTYSNQPQH
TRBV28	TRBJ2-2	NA	ASGGWDGELF
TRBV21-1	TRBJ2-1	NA	ASTRRGSVHNEQF
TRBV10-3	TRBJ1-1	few	AISDRQGPGGNTEAF
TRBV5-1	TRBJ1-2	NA	ASSPLAGGADDYT
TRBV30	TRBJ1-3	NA	AWSRNSGNTIY